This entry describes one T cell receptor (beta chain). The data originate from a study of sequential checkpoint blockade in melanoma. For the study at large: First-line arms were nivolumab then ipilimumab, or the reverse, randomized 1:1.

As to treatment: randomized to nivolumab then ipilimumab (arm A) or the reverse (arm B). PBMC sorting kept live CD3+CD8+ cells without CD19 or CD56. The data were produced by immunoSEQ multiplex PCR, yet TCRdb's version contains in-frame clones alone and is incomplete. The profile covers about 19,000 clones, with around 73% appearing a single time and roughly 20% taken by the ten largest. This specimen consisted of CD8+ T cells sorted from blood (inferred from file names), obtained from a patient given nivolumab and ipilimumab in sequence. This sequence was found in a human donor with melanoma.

The chain's CDR3 is CASSDGVRQTEPQHF. In nucleotides, the CDR3 is TGTGCCAGCAGTGATGGGGTTAGACAGACAGAGCCCCAGCATTTT. The rearrangement uses TRBV6-1 and TRBJ1-5, with a possible D match to TRBD1 (5 bases). Trimming pared 3 bases from V and 8 bases from J, leaving 17 bases between. CDR1 is MNHNS, CDR2 SASEGT, per germline. The CDR3 extends over 15 amino acids.